One sample yielded the 6 T cell receptor beta chains listed below, sequenced in a study of cytomegalovirus exposure and HLA in healthy donors. 13 Jbeta primers and 60 Vbeta primers were used for the PCR. TCRdb's table, derived via immunoSEQ multiplex PCR, lists solely in-frame clones and lacks some. In the table there are about 130,000 clones, around 80% of which are singletons. Material: PBMCs. The receptors were sampled from a woman between 40 and 55 years old in good health and CMV-seronegative.

The CDR3 coding sequence is TGTGCCAGCTCCCCCCGGGGAGGGGCTGGCCATCAGCCCCAGCATTTT. As protein: CASSPRGGAGHQPQHF. The chain is built from TRBV5-6 and TRBJ1-5, with a weak D call TRBD1 (5 bases). The germline CDR1 and CDR2 sequences are SGHDT and YYEEEE. The V gene lost 7 bases and the J gene lost 5 bases, with 22 bases spanning the gap. This CDR3 is 16 amino acids long.

The chain recombines TRBV11-2 with TRBJ2-1; maybe TRBD2 (5 bases). The CDR3 is made up of 15 amino acids. Trimming took off 6 bases at V and 3 bases at J, with 15 bases between the two ends. The germline V gene has CDR1 SGHAT and CDR2 FQNNGV. CDR3 nucleotide sequence: TGTGCCAGCAGACCGGCCGGGGTGGGCTACAATGAGCAGTTCTTC. This sequence encodes CASRPAGVGYNEQFF.

The chain carries TRBV5-1 and TRBJ1-5, with 11 bases aligning to TRBD1. This CDR3 region has 15 residues. The junction had 5 bases not matched to a gene; V was cut back by 5 bases and J by 4 bases. CDR1 and CDR2 from the germline V gene are SGHRS and YFSETQ. The CDR3 loop is CASRTGTGGNQPQHF. The CDR3 DNA sequence: TGCGCCAGCAGAACCGGGACAGGGGGAAATCAGCCCCAGCATTTT.

The chain's CDR3 is CSVSTGDYGYTF. The CDR3 bases are TGCAGCGTCTCGACAGGGGACTATGGCTACACCTTC. The chain carries TRBV29-1 and TRBJ1-2; TRBD1 aligns across 8 bases. V lost 6 bases, J lost 3 bases, and 3 bases stayed unmatched. Germline V gene lookup returns CDR1 SQVTM and CDR2 ANQGSEA. This CDR3 is 12 amino acids long.

The gene calls are TRBV9 and TRBJ1-6, with 10 bases lining up with TRBD1. Germline CDR1 reads SGDLS; CDR2 reads YYNGEE. Unmatched junction bases numbered 3, after V lost 0 bases and J lost 9 bases. CDR3 length equals 15 residues. In DNA, the CDR3 is TGTGCCAGCAGCGTAGCAGGACAGGGGGGTTCACCCCTCCACTTT. The encoded protein is CASSVAGQGGSPLHF.

The chain is built from TRBV6-5 and TRBJ2-3; 7 bases are shared with TRBD2. Losses at the gene ends were 4 bases for V and 2 bases for J; bases not matched to a gene: 6. The CDR3 totals 15 residues. Germline V gives CDR1 MNHEY, CDR2 SVGAGI. This CDR3 is CASSWSLADTDTQYF. The CDR3 DNA reads as TGTGCCAGCAGTTGGTCCCTAGCGGACACAGATACGCAGTATTTT.